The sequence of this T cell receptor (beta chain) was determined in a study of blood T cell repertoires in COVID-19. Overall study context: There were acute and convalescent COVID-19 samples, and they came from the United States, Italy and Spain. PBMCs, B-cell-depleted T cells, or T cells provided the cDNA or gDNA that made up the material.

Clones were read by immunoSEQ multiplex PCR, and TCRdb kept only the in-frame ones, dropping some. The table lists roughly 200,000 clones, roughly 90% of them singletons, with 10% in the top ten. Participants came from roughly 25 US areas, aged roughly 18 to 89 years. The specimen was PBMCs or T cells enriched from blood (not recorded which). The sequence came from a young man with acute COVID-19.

The CDR3 reads CASSLIPLGTGVYGYTF. CDR3 in DNA: TGTGCCAGCAGCTTAATTCCCCTCGGGACAGGGGTCTATGGCTACACCTTC. The chain employs TRBV27 and TRBJ1-2, with TRBD1 matching over 10 bases. The CDR3 spans 17 residues. V lost 6 bases to trimming and J lost 4 bases; unmatched junction nucleotides: 14. Germline V gene sequence: CDR1 MNHEY, CDR2 SMNVEV (reference sequence).